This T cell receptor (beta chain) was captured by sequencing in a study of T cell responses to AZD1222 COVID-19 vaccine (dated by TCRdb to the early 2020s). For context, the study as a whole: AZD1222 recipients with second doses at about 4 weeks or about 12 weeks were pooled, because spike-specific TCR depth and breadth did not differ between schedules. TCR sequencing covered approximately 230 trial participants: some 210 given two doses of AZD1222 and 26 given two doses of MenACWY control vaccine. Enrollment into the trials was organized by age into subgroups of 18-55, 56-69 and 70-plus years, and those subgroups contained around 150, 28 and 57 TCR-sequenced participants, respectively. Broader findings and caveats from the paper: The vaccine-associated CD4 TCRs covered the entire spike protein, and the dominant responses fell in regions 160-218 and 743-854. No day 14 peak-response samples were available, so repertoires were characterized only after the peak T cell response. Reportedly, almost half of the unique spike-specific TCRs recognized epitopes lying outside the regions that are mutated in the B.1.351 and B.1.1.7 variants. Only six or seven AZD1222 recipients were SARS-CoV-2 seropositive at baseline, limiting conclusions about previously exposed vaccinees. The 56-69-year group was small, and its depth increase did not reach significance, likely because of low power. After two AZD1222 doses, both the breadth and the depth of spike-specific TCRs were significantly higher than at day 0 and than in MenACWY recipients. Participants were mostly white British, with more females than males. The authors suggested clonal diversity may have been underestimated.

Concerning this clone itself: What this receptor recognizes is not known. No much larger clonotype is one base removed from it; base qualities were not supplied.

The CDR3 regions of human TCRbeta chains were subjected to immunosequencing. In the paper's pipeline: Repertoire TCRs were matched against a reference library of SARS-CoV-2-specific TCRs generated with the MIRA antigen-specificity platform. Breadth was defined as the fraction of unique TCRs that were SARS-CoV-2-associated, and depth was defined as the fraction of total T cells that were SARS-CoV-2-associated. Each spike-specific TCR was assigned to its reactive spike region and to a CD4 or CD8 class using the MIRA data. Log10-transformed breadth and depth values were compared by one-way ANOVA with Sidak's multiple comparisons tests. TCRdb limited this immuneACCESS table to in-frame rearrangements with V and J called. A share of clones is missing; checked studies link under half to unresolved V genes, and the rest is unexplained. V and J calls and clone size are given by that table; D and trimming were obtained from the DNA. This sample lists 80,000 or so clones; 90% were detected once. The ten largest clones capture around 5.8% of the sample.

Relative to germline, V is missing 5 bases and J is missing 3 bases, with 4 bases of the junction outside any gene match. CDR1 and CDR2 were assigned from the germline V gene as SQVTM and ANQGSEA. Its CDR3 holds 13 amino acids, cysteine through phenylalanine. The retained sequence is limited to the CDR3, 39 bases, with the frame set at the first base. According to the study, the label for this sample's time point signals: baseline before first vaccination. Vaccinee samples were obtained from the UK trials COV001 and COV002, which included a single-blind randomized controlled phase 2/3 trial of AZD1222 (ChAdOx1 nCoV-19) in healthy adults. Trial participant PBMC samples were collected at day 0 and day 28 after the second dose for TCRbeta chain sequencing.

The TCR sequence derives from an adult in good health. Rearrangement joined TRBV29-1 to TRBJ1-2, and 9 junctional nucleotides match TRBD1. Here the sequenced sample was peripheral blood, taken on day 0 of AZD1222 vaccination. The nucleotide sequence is TGCAGCGTTTACAGGGGGCGGTACTATGGCTACACCTTC. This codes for CSVYRGRYYGYTF.